These 6 T cell receptor beta chains share one sample of origin, sequenced in a study of T-cell reconstitution after alpha-beta-depleted transplantation in children. Molecular barcoding with unique molecular identifiers was used for the TCRbeta library. Each CDR3 protein gets one entry after TCRdb re-called the PCR reads with MiXCR. The data hold fewer than 700,000 distinct CDR3 sequences, with 10% to 15% observed a single time. The source was PBMCs, mostly from graft donor cells, collected 360 days after TCRalphabeta/CD19-depleted stem cell transplant. Receptors originate from a male patient younger than 18 who had a stem cell transplant for acute myeloid leukemia, so the T cells may come from the graft donor.

The chain carries TRBV6-2 or TRBV6-3 and TRBJ2-5, with a weak D call TRBD2 (6 bases). The V end lost 6 bases, the J end lost 0 bases, and 11 bases lay between the germline ends. The length of the CDR3 is 14 residues. The germline V gene encodes CDR1 MNHEY and CDR2 SVGEGT. The chain's CDR3 is CASRSSGNQETQYF. In DNA form, the CDR3 reads TGTGCCAGCAGGAGTAGCGGCAACCAAGAGACCCAGTACTTC.

The CDR3 loop reads CASSLEGGDKTQYF. CDR3 coding DNA: TGCGCCAGCAGCTTGGAGGGCGGGGACAAGACCCAGTACTTC. The V gene is TRBV5-1, the J gene TRBJ2-5, with D possibly called TRBD1 or TRBD2 (6 bases each). V was trimmed by 0 bases and J by 6 bases, leaving 12 bases between them. This CDR3 is 14 amino acids long. Germline-derived CDR1 and CDR2 are SGHRS and YFSETQ.

This clonotype turned up a few times. The chain recombines TRBV6-1 with TRBJ2-7; TRBD1 aligns across 8 bases. This CDR3 has 17 residues. V dropped 6 bases and J dropped 3; count of bases not matched to a gene: 16. CDR1 MNHNS and CDR2 SASEGT come from the germline V gene. The CDR3 region is CASRTDRAEGTDYEQYF. The CDR3 DNA is TGTGCCAGCAGAACGGACAGGGCGGAGGGTACGGACTACGAGCAGTACTTC.

The rearrangement joins TRBV20-1 to TRBJ2-1, with 7 bases aligning to TRBD1. This CDR3 has 13 residues. The germline V gene has CDR1 DFQATT and CDR2 SNEGSKA (reference sequence). The CDR3 sequence: CSRKGAPGNEQFF. The CDR3 coding sequence is TGCAGCCGGAAGGGGGCCCCCGGGAATGAGCAGTTCTTC.

The chain links TRBV5-1 to TRBJ2-1; 8 positions agree with TRBD2. The germline gives CDR1 SGHRS, CDR2 YFSETQ. The junction had 15 bases not matched to a gene; V was cut back by 3 bases and J by 7 bases. This CDR3 has 17 amino acids. The CDR3 nucleotides are TGCGCCAGCAGCTCTTACCCTGGGGCGGGAGGCGAGAATGAGCAGTTCTTC. This gives the protein CASSSYPGAGGENEQFF.

J is TRBJ1-2 and V is TRBV14, with 9 bases that match TRBD1. The germline V gene encodes CDR1 SGHDN and CDR2 FVKESK. CDR3 length: 15 amino acids. The trim removed 1 base at V and 6 bases at J, leaving 6 bases unmatched. CDR3 sequence reads: CASSQVFTGGHGYTF. CDR3 DNA: TGTGCCAGCAGCCAAGTTTTTACAGGGGGCCATGGCTACACCTTC.